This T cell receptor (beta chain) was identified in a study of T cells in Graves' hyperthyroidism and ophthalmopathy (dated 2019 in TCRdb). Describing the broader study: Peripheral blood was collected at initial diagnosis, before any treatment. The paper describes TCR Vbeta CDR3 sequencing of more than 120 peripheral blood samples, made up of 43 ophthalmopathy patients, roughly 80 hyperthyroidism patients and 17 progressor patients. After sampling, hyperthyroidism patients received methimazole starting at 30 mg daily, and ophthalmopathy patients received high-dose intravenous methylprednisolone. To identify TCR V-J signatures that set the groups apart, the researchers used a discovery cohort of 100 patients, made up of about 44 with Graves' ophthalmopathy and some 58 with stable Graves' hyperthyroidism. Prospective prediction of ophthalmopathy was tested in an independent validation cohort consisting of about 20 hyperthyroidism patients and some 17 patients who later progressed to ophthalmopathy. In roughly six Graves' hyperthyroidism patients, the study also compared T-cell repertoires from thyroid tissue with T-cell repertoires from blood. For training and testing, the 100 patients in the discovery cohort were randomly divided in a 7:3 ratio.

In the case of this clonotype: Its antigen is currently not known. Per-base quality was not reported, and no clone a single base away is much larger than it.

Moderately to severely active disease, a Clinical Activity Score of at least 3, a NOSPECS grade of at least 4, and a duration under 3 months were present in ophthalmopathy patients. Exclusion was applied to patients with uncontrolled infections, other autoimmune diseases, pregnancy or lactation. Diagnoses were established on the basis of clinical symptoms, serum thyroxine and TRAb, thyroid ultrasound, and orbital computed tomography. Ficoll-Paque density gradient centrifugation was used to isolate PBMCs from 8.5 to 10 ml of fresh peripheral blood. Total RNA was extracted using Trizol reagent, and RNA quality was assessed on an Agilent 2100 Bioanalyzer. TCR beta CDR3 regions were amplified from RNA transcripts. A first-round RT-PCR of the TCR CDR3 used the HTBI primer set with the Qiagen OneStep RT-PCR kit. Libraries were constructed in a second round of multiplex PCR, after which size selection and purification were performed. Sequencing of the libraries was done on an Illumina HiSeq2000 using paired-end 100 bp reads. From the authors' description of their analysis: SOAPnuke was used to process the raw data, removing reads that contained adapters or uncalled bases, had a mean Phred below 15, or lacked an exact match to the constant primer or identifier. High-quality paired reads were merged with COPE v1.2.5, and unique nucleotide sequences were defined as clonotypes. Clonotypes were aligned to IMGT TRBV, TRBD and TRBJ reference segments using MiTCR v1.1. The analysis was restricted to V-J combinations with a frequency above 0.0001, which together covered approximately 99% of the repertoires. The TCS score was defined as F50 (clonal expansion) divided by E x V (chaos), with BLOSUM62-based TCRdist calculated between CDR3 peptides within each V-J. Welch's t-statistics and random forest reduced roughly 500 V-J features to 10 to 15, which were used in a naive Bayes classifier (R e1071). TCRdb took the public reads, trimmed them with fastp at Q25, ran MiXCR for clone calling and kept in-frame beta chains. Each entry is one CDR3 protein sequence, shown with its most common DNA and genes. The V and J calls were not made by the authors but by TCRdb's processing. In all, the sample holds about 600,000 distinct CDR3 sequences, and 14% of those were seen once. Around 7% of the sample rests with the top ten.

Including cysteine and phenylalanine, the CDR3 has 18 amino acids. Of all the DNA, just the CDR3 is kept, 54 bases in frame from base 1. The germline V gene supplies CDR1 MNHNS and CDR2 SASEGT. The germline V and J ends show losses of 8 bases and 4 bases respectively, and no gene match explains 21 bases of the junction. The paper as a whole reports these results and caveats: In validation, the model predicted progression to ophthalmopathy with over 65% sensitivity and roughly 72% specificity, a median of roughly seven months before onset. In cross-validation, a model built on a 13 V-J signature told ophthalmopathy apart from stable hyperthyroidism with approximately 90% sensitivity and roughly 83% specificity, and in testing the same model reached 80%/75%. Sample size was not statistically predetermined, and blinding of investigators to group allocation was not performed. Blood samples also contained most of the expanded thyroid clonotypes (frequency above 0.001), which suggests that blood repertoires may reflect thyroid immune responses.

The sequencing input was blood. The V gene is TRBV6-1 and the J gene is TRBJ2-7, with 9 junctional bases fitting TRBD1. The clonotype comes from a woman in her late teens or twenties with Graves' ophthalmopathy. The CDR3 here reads CASREQGNLGTGRYEQYF. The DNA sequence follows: TGTGCCAGCCGGGAACAAGGGAACCTCGGGACAGGGAGGTACGAGCAGTACTTC.